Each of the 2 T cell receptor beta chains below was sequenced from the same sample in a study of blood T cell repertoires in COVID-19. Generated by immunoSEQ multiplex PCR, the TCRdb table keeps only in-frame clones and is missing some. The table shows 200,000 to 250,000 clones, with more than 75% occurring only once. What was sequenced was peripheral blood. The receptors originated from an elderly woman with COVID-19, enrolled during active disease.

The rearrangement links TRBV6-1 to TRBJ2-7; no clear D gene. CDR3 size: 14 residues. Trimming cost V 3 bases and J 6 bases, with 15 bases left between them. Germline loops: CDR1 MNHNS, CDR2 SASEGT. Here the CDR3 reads CASSEGLRGREQYF. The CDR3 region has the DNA TGTGCCAGCAGTGAGGGTTTAAGAGGTCGCGAGCAGTACTTC.

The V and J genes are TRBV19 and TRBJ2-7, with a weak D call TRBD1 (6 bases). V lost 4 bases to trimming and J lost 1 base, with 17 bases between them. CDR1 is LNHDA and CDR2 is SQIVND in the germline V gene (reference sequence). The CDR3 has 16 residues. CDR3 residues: CASSTGAGTYSYEQYF. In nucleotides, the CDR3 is TGTGCCAGTAGTACAGGGGCGGGCACTTATTCCTACGAGCAGTACTTC.